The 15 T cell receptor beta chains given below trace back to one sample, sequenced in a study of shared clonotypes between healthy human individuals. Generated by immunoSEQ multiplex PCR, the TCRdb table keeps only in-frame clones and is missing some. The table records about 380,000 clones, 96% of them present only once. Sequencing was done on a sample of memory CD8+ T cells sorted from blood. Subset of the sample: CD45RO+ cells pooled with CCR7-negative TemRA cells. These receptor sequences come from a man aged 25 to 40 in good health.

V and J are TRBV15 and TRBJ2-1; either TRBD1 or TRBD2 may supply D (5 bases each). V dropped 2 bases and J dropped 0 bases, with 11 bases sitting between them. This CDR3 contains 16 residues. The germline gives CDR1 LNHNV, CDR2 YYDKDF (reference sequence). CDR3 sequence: CATSRRSGSSYNEQFF. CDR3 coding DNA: TGTGCCACCAGCAGAAGGTCAGGGAGCTCCTACAATGAGCAGTTCTTC.

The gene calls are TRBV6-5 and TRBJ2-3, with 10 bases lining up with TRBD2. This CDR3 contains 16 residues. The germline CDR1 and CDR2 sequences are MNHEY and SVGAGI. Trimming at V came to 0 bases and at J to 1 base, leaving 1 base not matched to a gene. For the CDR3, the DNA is TGTGCCAGCAGTTACTCCGGGACTAGCGGCACAGATACGCAGTATTTT. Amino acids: CASSYSGTSGTDTQYF.

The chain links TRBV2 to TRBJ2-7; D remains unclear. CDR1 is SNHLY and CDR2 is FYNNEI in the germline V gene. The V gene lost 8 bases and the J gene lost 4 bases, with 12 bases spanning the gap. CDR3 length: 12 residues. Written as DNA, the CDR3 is TGTGCCAGCTCCCCAGGATTATACGAGCAGTACTTC. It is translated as CASSPGLYEQYF. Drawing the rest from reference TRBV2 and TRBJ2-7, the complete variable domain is EPEVTQTPSHQVTQMGQEVILRCVPISNHLYFYWYRQILGQKVEFLVSFYNNEISEKSEIFDDQFSVERPDGSNFTLKIRSTKLEDSAMYFCASSPGLYEQYFGPGTRLTVT.

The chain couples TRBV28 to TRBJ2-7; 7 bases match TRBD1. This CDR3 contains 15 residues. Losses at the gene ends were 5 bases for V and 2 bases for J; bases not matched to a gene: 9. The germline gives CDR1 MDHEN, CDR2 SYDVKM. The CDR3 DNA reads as TGTGCCAGCAGTAGGGACAGTGAGGCTACCTACGAGCAGTACTTC. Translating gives CASSRDSEATYEQYF.

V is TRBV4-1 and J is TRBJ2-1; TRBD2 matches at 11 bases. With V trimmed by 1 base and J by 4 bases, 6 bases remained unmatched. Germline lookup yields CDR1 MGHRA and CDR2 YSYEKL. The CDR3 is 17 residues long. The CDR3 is CASSQGSGTSGYNEQFF. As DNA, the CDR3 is TGCGCCAGCAGCCAAGGATCCGGGACTAGCGGTTACAATGAGCAGTTCTTC.

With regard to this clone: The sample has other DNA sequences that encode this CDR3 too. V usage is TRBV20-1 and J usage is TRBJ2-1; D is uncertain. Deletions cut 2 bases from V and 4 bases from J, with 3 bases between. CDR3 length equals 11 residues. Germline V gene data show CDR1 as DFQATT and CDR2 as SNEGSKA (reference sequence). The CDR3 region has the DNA TGCAGTGCTAGACTTTACAATGAGCAGTTCTTC. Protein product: CSARLYNEQFF.

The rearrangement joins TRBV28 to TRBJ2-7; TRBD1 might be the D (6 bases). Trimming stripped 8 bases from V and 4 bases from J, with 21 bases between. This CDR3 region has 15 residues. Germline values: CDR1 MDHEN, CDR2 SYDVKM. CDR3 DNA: TGTGCCAGCCTCGGACAGTTTAGCAGGCTATACGAGCAGTACTTC. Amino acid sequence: CASLGQFSRLYEQYF.

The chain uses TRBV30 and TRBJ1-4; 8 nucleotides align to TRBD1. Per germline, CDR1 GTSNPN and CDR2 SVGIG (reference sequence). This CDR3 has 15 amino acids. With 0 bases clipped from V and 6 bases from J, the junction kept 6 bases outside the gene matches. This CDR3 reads CAWSVQDRDHEKLFF. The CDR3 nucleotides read TGTGCCTGGAGTGTACAGGACAGGGACCATGAAAAACTGTTTTTT.

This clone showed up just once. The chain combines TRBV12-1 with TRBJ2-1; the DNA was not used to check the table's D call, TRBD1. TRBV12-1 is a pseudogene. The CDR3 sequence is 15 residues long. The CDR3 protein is CASSSGQGAGNEQFF. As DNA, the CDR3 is TGTGCCAGCAGCTCGGGACAGGGGGCAGGCAATGAGCAGTTCTTC.

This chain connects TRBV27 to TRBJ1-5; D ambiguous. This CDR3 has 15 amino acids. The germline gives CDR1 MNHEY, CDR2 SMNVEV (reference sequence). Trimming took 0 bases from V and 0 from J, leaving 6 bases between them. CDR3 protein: CASSLSIRSNQPQHF. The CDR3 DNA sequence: TGTGCCAGCAGTTTATCGATACGTAGCAATCAGCCCCAGCATTTT.

CDR3: CAISERGGAEPEAFF. The DNA for the CDR3 is TGTGCCATCAGTGAGCGCGGGGGCGCCGAGCCTGAAGCTTTCTTT. The rearrangement joins TRBV10-3 to TRBJ1-1; weak D call: TRBD1 (6 bases). The CDR3 spans 15 residues. V was clipped by 2 bases and J by 6 bases, with 16 bases between them. The germline gives CDR1 ENHRY, CDR2 SYGVKD.

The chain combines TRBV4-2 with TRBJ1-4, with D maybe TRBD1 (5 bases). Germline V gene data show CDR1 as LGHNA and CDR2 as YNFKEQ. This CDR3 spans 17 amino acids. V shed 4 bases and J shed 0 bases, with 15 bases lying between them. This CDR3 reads CASSPEQAIATNEKLFF. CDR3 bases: TGTGCCAGCAGCCCCGAACAGGCAATCGCAACTAATGAAAAACTGTTTTTT.

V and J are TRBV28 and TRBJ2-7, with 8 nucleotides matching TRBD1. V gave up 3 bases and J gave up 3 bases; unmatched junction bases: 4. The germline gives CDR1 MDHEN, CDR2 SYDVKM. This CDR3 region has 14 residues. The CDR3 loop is CASSLSGGDYEQYF. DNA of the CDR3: TGTGCCAGCAGTTTGTCAGGGGGCGACTACGAGCAGTACTTC.

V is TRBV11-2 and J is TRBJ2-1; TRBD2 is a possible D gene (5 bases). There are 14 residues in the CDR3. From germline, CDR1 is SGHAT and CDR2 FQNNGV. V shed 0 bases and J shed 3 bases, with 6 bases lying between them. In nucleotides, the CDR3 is TGTGCCAGCAGCTTAGACCGGGACTACAATGAGCAGTTCTTC. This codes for CASSLDRDYNEQFF.

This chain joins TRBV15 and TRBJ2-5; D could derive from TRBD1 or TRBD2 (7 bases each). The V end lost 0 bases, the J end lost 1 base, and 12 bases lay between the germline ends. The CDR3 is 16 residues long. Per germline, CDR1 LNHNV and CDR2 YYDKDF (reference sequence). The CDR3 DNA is TGTGCCACCAGCAGAGACGCAGGGGGGGGCCAAGAGACCCAGTACTTC. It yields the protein CATSRDAGGGQETQYF.